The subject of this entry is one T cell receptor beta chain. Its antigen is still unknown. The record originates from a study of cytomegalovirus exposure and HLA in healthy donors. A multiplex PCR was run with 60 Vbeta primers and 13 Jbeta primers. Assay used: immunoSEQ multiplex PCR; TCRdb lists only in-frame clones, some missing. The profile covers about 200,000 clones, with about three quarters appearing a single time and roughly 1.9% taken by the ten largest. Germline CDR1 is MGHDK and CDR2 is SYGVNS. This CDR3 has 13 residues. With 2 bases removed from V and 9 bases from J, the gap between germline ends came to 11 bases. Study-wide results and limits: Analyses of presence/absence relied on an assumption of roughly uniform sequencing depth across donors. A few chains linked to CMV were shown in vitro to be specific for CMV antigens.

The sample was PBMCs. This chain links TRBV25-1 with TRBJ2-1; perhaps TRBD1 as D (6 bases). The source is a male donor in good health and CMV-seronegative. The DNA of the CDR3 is TGTGCCAGCAGTGAACTACAGGGCGCTGAGCAGTTCTTC. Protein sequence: CASSELQGAEQFF.